The present TCR beta chain was sequenced within a study of cytomegalovirus exposure and HLA in healthy donors. CDR3 length: 15 residues. Germline assignment: CDR1 LGHNA and CDR2 YNFKEQ. J lost 0 bases, V lost 0 bases, and 1 base had no gene match. PCR amplification relied on 60 Vbeta primers (plus 13 Jbeta primers). Profiling relied on immunoSEQ multiplex PCR, and the TCRdb table lists in-frame clones only, not all of them. The sample records roughly 170,000 clones, about four fifths being singletons. This chain uses TRBV4-2 with TRBJ1-2; 7 bases line up with TRBD1. This sequence originates from a man younger than 35 in good health and CMV-seronegative. Sequenced material: PBMCs. CDR3 sequence (DNA): TGTGCCAGCAGCCAAGAGGGGACAGCTAACTATGGCTACACCTTC. Translation gives CASSQEGTANYGYTF.